These 10 T cell receptor beta chains originate from one sample sequenced in a study of regulatory T cells in long-lasting Graves disease. Both iRepertoire HTBI primers and Arm-PCR of CDR3 regions were used to build the TCR beta libraries. TCRdb itself ran the multiplex PCR reads through MiXCR, one entry per CDR3 protein. The sample has over 650,000 distinct CDR3 sequences, 25% to 35% seen once. Time point meaning: persistent/refractory GD, antithyroid drugs over 5 years with positive TRAb. PBMC RNA served as the TCR library source. The sequenced sample was peripheral blood mononuclear cells (PBMCs), obtained when the disease was refractory, from a patient treated with antithyroid drugs. These TCRs come from a female donor with Graves disease.

V usage is TRBV29-1 and J usage is TRBJ2-2; D not resolved. CDR3 length equals 14 residues. Trimming pared 6 bases from V and 4 bases from J, leaving 15 bases between. Germline V gene sequence: CDR1 SQVTM, CDR2 ANQGSEA. The DNA for the CDR3 is TGCAGCGTCGAACTTGTCGTCAGCACCGGGGAGCTGTTTTTT. It translates to CSVELVVSTGELFF.

The V gene is TRBV6-2 or TRBV6-3, the J gene TRBJ1-5; D unclear. CDR1 MNHEY and CDR2 SVGEGT come from the germline V gene. V lost 0 bases and J 9 bases, leaving 6 bases between the germline ends. The CDR3 length is 12 residues. CDR3 loop: CASSYSGRPQHF. For the CDR3, the DNA is TGTGCCAGCAGTTACTCCGGGCGGCCCCAGCATTTT.

This chain joins TRBV19 and TRBJ1-5; D call uncertain. The CDR3 runs 13 residues. Trimming removed 8 bases from V and 2 bases from J, with 10 bases in between. Looked up from germline, CDR1 is LNHDA and CDR2 is SQIVND (reference sequence). Here the CDR3 DNA reads TGTGCCAGTGAAGTTGGAGGCAATCAGCCCCAGCATTTT. Translated: CASEVGGNQPQHF.

The sample holds a few counts of this clonotype. V is TRBV3-1 and J is TRBJ2-7; D is unresolved. V lost 6 bases, J lost 1 base, and 16 bases lay in between. The length of the CDR3 is 15 residues. Per the germline V gene, CDR1 is LGHDT and CDR2 is YNNKEL (reference sequence). This CDR3 is CASRRGPDASYEQYF. In nucleotides, the CDR3 is TGTGCCAGCAGACGCGGCCCGGACGCTTCCTACGAGCAGTACTTC.

This chain uses TRBV30 with TRBJ1-1; 12 bases fit TRBD1. Germline V CDR1 and CDR2: GTSNPN, SVGIG (reference sequence). After removal of 1 base from V and 6 bases from J, the junction contained 3 bases not matched to a gene. This CDR3 region has 14 residues. CDR3 nucleotide sequence: TGTGCCTGGAGTGGGGGACAGGGGGCTTCTGAAGCTTTCTTT. Protein: CAWSGGQGASEAFF.

This clonotype has only a few counts. This chain connects TRBV6-1 to TRBJ1-2; 7 bases align to TRBD1. After removal of 7 bases from V and 5 bases from J, the junction contained 4 bases not matched to a gene. The CDR3 totals 12 residues. Germline-derived CDR1 and CDR2 are MNHNS and SASEGT. The CDR3 is CASIGGRYGYTF. The CDR3 DNA sequence: TGTGCCAGCATAGGGGGCCGGTATGGCTACACCTTC.

This clonotype was seen a few times. The chain employs TRBV27 and TRBJ1-4, with unresolved D. This CDR3 is 14 amino acids long. CDR1 MNHEY and CDR2 SMNVEV come from the germline V gene (reference sequence). Between the trimmed V and J ends, which lost 7 bases and 5 bases, there was a span of 14 bases. CDR3 sequence: CASTSRRLNEKLFF. The CDR3 bases are TGTGCCAGCACTAGCAGGCGGTTGAATGAAAAACTGTTTTTT. Combining the CDR3 with reference TRBV27 and TRBJ1-4 gives the whole variable domain EAQVTQNPRYLITVTGKKLTVTCSQNMNHEYMSWYRQDPGLGLRQIYYSMNVEVTDKGDVPEGYKVSRKEKRNFPLILESPSPNQTSLYFCASTSRRLNEKLFFGSGTQLSVL.

This chain uses TRBV20-1 with TRBJ2-7, with D perhaps TRBD2 (8 bases). The length of the CDR3 is 15 residues. Trimming removed 6 bases at V and 4 bases at J, with 22 bases between. Germline CDR1 reads DFQATT; CDR2 reads SNEGSKA (reference sequence). The CDR3 loop is CSANDGGGGGYEQYF. CDR3 nucleotide sequence: TGCAGTGCGAATGACGGAGGGGGCGGGGGGTACGAGCAGTACTTC.

The V and J genes are TRBV7-9 and TRBJ2-5, with unresolved D. The CDR3 consists of 13 residues. The germline V and J ends were trimmed by 2 bases and 3 bases, with 7 bases remaining between them. In germline, CDR1 is SEHNR, CDR2 FQNEAQ (reference sequence). The CDR3 bases are TGTGCCAGCAGCTTATATCCCGAAGAGACCCAGTACTTC. This gives the protein CASSLYPEETQYF.

J is TRBJ2-7 and V is TRBV2; D might be TRBD1 (6 bases). V gave up 1 base and J gave up 2 bases, with 12 bases separating them. The germline V gene has CDR1 SNHLY and CDR2 FYNNEI. This CDR3 has 15 residues. The CDR3: CASSEGVPGAYEQYF. DNA of the CDR3: TGTGCCAGCAGTGAAGGTGTACCAGGGGCCTACGAGCAGTACTTC.